This T cell receptor beta chain was obtained from a study of cytomegalovirus exposure and HLA in healthy donors. The study's findings and limits: As a later analysis revealed, the rate of TCR association differed by HLA locus, with DRB1 most and HLA-C fewest.

Everyone who donated was a healthy bone marrow donor. Remarks on this clone: No antigen is known for it.

A multiplex PCR was run with 60 Vbeta primers and 13 Jbeta primers. Profiled with immunoSEQ multiplex PCR; TCRdb holds only in-frame clones, not every one. Of around 180,000 clones detected, roughly 71% appear once; the ten largest clones hold roughly 1.6%. The CDR3 runs to 15 residues. V dropped 6 bases and J dropped 3 bases, with 18 bases sitting between them. Germline V CDR1 and CDR2: MDHEN, SYDVKM. The chain employs TRBV28 and TRBJ2-7, with D possibly being TRBD1 (6 bases). The TCR originated in a girl between 10 and 17 years old in good health and CMV-seronegative. Sequenced input: PBMCs. CDR3 amino acids: CASRSGTLKGYEQYF. The CDR3 DNA sequence: TGTGCCAGCAGATCCGGGACATTAAAGGGCTACGAGCAGTACTTC.